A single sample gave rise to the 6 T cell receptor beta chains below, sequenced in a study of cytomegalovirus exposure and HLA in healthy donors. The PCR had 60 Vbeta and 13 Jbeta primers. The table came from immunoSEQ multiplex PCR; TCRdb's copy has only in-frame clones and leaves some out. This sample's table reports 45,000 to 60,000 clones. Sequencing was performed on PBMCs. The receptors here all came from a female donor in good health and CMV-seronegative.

The CDR3 sequence: CASSLAGTGAEKLFF. As DNA, the CDR3 is TGTGCCAGCAGCTTAGCCGGGACAGGGGCGGAAAAACTGTTTTTT. The chain couples TRBV7-9 to TRBJ1-4; TRBD1 matches 10 bases. Germline assignment: CDR1 SEHNR and CDR2 FQNEAQ (reference sequence). V lost 0 bases, J lost 8 bases, and 3 bases stayed unmatched. CDR3 length equals 15 residues.

As DNA, the CDR3 is TGTGCCAGCAGCGTGGGGGACAGCCATAATTCACCCCTCCACTTT. It yields the protein CASSVGDSHNSPLHF. The chain carries TRBV9 and TRBJ1-6; 7 nucleotides match TRBD1. Germline CDR1 SGDLS, CDR2 YYNGEE. Trimming removed 2 bases from V and 5 bases from J; junction bases left unmatched: 4. The CDR3 is 15 amino acids.

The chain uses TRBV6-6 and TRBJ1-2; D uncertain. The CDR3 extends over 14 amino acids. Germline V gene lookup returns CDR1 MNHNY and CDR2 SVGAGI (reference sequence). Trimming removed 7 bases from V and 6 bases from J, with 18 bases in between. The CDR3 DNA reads TGTGCCAGCAAAACTGACAAATCGTGGGATGGCTACACCTTC. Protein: CASKTDKSWDGYTF.

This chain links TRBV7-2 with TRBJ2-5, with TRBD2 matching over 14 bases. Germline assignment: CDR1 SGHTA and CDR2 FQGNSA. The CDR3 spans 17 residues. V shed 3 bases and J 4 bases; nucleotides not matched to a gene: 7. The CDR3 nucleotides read TGTGCCAGCAGCTTCGGACTAGCGGGGGGACGGGGAGAGACCCAGTACTTC. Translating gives CASSFGLAGGRGETQYF.

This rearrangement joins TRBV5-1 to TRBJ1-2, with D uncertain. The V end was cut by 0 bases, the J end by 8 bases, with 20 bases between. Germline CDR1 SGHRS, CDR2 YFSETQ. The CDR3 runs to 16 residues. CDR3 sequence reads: CASSLVGASLSRGYTF. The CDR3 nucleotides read TGCGCCAGCAGCTTGGTCGGTGCGAGTCTATCTCGGGGCTACACCTTC.

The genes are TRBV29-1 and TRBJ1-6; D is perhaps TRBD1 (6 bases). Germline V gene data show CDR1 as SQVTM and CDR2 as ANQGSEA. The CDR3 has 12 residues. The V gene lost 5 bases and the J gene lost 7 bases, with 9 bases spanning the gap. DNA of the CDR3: TGCAGCGTTCGGACAGCGAATTCACCCCTCCACTTT. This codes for CSVRTANSPLHF. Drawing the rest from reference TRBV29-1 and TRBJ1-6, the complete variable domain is SAVISQKPSRDICQRGTSLTIQCQVDSQVTMMFWYRQQPGQSLTLIATANQGSEATYESGFVIDKFPISRPNLTFSTLTVSNMSPEDSSIYLCSVRTANSPLHFGNGTRLTVT.